A selection of T cell receptor beta chains follows, all from one sample in a study of response to subunit inactivated influenza vaccine. Using its own MiXCR run on the RT-PCR reads, TCRdb lists one record per CDR3 protein. This table holds 650,000 to 800,000 distinct CDR3 sequences, less than 20% found once. The material was PBMCs from blood, obtained 4 to 6 days after vaccination. The receptors here all came from a man in his fifties who received an inactivated influenza vaccine. Both conserved end residues are trimmed from each CDR3.

length,J,V,CDR3
13,TRBJ1-2,TRBV4-2,ASSSPLEVIYGYT
13,TRBJ2-4,TRBV28,ASSLSRGSKNIQY
12,TRBJ2-5,TRBV7-6,ASSTGTTQETQY
13,TRBJ2-2,TRBV4-2,ASSLDTRNTGELF
14,TRBJ2-1,TRBV5-1,ASRHTSGKSYNEQF
13,TRBJ2-1,TRBV5-1,ASSLGGGVGNEQF
12,TRBJ1-2,TRBV28,ATRGVGGDYGYT
15,TRBJ1-1,TRBV2,ATSGSGQVVPNTEAF
12,TRBJ2-7,TRBV12-3/TRBV12-4,ASSYGGSGLEQY
13,TRBJ2-5,TRBV12-3/TRBV12-4,ASSLGDRALETQY
11,TRBJ1-2,TRBV12-3/TRBV12-4,ASSLQLMSGYT
15,TRBJ2-2,TRBV4-3,ASSSVGAGGPFRELF
13,TRBJ1-1,TRBV25-1,ASSPPWGPGTEAF
13,TRBJ2-7,TRBV5-1,ASSLLAGGSHEQY
13,TRBJ2-5,TRBV5-1,ASSLAGTGEETQY
12,TRBJ2-7,TRBV6-1,ARSPPGQLYEQY
13,TRBJ2-7,TRBV5-1,ASSPGWVAVYEQY
13,TRBJ2-7,TRBV7-8,ASSLGGDRFYEQY
13,TRBJ2-3,TRBV5-1,ASSIRQGRTDTQY
11,TRBJ2-2,TRBV4-3,ASSQDARGELF
11,TRBJ2-3,TRBV12-3/TRBV12-4,ATKTSGTDTQY
12,TRBJ1-5,TRBV28,ASSLYSSNQPQH
10,TRBJ2-2,TRBV12-3/TRBV12-4,ASRTNTGELF
14,TRBJ2-2,TRBV24-1,ATSDSGRKNTGELF
11,TRBJ1-1,TRBV20-1,SAEGRMNTEAF
14,TRBJ2-2,TRBV30,AWRRSSPPGTGELF
13,TRBJ1-6,TRBV20-1,SATRTQGINSPLH
18,TRBJ2-1,TRBV9,ASSLRLAGAPGGSYNEQF
11,TRBJ2-5,TRBV5-1,ASSPDGRGTQY
13,TRBJ2-5,TRBV20-1,SARDPAGAWETQY
13,TRBJ2-2,TRBV6-5,ASSSGNTNTGELF
13,TRBJ2-1,TRBV4-3,ASSQFSGSINEQF
13,TRBJ2-1,TRBV12-3/TRBV12-4,ASTQTSGSYNEQF
13,TRBJ1-1,TRBV5-1,ASSMGGWGNTEAF
12,TRBJ1-2,TRBV5-1,ASSRVGTGVGYT
12,TRBJ2-1,TRBV9,ASSVGGTGNEQF
10,TRBJ2-7,TRBV20-1,SVVGRTYEQY
11,TRBJ1-1,TRBV12-3/TRBV12-4,ASSYGRDTEAF
17,TRBJ2-2,TRBV4-3,ASSQLVVSSGANTGELF
11,TRBJ2-7,TRBV4-3,ASSQAMVYEQY
14,TRBJ2-7,TRBV5-1,ASSLAVRDPGYEQY
16,TRBJ2-1,TRBV20-1,SARFFGDSSGRAHEQF
10,TRBJ2-7,TRBV7-2,ASSPPGARQY
14,TRBJ2-4,TRBV28,ASSMTLQGMGNIQY
13,TRBJ2-2,TRBV10-3,AISPSGSNTGELF